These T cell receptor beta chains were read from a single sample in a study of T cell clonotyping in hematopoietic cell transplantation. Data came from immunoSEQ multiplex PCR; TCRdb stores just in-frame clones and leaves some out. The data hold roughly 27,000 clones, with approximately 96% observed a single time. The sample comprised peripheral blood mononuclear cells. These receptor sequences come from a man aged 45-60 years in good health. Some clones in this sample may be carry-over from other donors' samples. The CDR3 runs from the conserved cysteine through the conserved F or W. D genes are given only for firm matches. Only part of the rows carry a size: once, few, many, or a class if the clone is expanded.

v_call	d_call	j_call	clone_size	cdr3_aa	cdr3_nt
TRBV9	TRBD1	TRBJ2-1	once	CASSSRAGQGYSKDNEQFF	TGTGCCAGCAGCTCAAGAGCCGGACAGGGTTACTCAAAAGACAATGAGCAGTTCTTC
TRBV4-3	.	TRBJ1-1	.	CASSQAGRAAHEAFF	TGCGCCAGCAGCCAAGCGGGCAGGGCCGCTCATGAAGCTTTCTTT
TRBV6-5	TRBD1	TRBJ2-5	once	CASSYLGQTKTQYF	TGTGCCAGCAGTTACCTGGGACAGACAAAGACCCAGTACTTC
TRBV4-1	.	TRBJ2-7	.	CASSHFGQNYEQYF	TGCGCCAGCAGCCACTTTGGACAGAACTACGAGCAGTACTTC
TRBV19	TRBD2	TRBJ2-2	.	CASSMFLAGEGANTGELFF	TGTGCCAGTAGTATGTTCCTAGCGGGCGAAGGTGCGAACACCGGGGAGCTGTTTTTT
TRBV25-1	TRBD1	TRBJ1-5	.	CASSEPPGGGHQPQHF	TGTGCCAGCAGTGAGCCTCCAGGGGGCGGTCATCAGCCCCAGCATTTT
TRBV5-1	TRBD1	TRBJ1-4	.	CASGEQGPNEKLFF	TGCGCCAGCGGGGAACAGGGGCCGAATGAAAAACTGTTTTTT
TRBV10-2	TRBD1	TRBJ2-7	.	CASRGLPGQGFYEQYF	TGCGCCAGCAGAGGCCTACCGGGACAGGGGTTCTACGAGCAGTACTTC
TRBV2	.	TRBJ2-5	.	CASSVLQETQYF	TGTGCCAGCAGTGTATTGCAAGAGACCCAGTACTTC
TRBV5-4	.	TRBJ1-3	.	CASSLDSSGNTIYF	TGTGCCAGCAGCTTGGACAGTAGCGGAAACACCATATATTTT
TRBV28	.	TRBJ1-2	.	CASRTPTESYGYTF	TGTGCCAGCAGAACCCCCACAGAGTCCTATGGCTACACCTTC
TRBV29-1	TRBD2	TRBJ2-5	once	CSVVSSGYSTETQYF	TGCAGCGTTGTCTCTAGCGGGTACTCCACGGAGACCCAGTACTTC
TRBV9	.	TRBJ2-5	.	CASSSRGSLGQETQYF	TGTGCCAGCAGCTCTAGAGGGAGCTTGGGGCAAGAGACCCAGTACTTC
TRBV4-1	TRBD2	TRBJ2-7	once	CASSQAGGLAEYEQYF	TGCGCCAGCAGCCAAGCTGGGGGACTAGCGGAGTACGAGCAGTACTTC
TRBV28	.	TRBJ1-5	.	CASSSGGEGIGNQPQHF	TGTGCCAGCAGTTCCGGGGGAGAGGGTATCGGCAATCAGCCCCAGCATTTT
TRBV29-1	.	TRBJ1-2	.	CSVEWLSGTPLYGYTF	TGCAGCGTTGAGTGGTTGTCCGGGACACCACTCTATGGCTACACCTTC
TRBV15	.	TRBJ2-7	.	CATSRDEGYYEQYF	TGTGCCACCAGCAGAGATGAAGGGTACTACGAGCAGTACTTC
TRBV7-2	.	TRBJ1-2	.	CASSLRGSTNYGYTF	TGTGCCAGCAGCTTAAGAGGCAGTACTAACTATGGCTACACCTTC
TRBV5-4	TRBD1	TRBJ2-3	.	CASSDRGADTQYF	TGTGCCAGCAGCGACAGGGGCGCAGATACGCAGTATTTT
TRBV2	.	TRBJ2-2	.	CASTGQSIANTGELFF	TGTGCCAGCACCGGACAATCAATCGCGAACACCGGGGAGCTGTTTTTT
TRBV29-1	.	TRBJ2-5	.	CSVEQGSETQYF	TGCAGCGTTGAACAGGGTTCAGAGACCCAGTACTTC
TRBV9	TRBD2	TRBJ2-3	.	CASSPGTSSDTQYF	TGTGCCAGCAGCCCCGGGACTAGTTCAGATACGCAGTATTTT
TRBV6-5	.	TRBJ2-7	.	CASCQGSSYEQYF	TGTGCCAGCTGTCAGGGGAGCTCCTACGAGCAGTACTTC
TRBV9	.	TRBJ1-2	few	CASSVEGSSGYTF	TGTGCCAGCAGCGTAGAGGGGTCGTCGGGCTACACCTTC
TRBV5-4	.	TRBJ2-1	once	CASSLAGARFYEQFF	TGTGCCAGCAGCTTGGCGGGGGCGCGTTTCTATGAGCAGTTCTTC
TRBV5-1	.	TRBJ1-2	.	CASSLDTSVNYGYTF	TGCGCCAGCAGCTTGGATACGAGTGTTAACTATGGCTACACCTTC
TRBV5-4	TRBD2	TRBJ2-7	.	CASSKRSGGRDEQYF	TGTGCCAGCAGCAAACGTAGCGGGGGACGGGACGAGCAGTACTTC
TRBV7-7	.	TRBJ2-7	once	CASSLGGPFSSYEQYF	TGTGCCAGCAGCTTAGGCGGGCCCTTCTCCTCCTACGAGCAGTACTTC
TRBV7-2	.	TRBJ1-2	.	CASSPSGGLVYGYTF	TGTGCCAGCAGCCCGTCGGGGGGGCTGGTCTATGGCTACACCTTC
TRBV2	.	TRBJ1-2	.	CASSGEINYGYTF	TGTGCCAGCAGTGGCGAGATTAACTATGGCTACACCTTC
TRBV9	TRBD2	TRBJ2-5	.	CASSVQAGGRETQYF	TGTGCCAGCAGCGTACAAGCGGGGGGTAGAGAGACCCAGTACTTC
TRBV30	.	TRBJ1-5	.	CAWSRYSNQPQHF	TGTGCCTGGAGTCGGTATAGCAATCAGCCCCAGCATTTT
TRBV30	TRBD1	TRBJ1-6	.	CAWRSHRDRGFTLHF	TGTGCCTGGAGGTCCCACCGGGACAGGGGGTTCACCCTCCACTTT
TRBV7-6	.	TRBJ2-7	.	CASSLVPERIPVKSSYEQYF	TGTGCCAGCAGCTTAGTCCCCGAGCGAATCCCCGTTAAAAGCTCCTACGAGCAGTACTTC
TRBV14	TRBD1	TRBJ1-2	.	CASSQEWQGAGYTF	TGTGCCAGCAGCCAAGAATGGCAGGGGGCTGGCTACACCTTC